The 3 T cell receptor beta chains given below trace back to one sample, sequenced in a study of shared clonotypes between healthy human individuals. Using immunoSEQ multiplex PCR, the repertoire was profiled, and TCRdb retains in-frame clones only, with some absent. Of some 2.1 million clones in the sample, over 85% are singletons; the top ten hold over 1.5%. Naive-designated CD8 cells lacked CD45RO, were positively enriched for CCR7, and omitted terminally differentiated effector memory CD45RA+ cells. Sequenced sample: naive CD8+ T cells from PBMCs. These receptors came from a man younger than 35 in good health. Some clones in this sample may be carry-over from other donors' samples.

This clone was picked up one time. This chain links TRBV28 with TRBJ1-4; 7 bases map to TRBD1. Losses at the gene ends were 2 bases for V and 7 bases for J; bases not matched to a gene: 13. Germline values: CDR1 MDHEN, CDR2 SYDVKM. The CDR3 spans 17 residues. DNA for the CDR3: TGTGCCAGCAGTTTAGGAGGGTACAGGGGAGGAGGTGAAAAACTGTTTTTT. Translating gives CASSLGGYRGGGEKLFF.

The V gene is TRBV7-2, the J gene TRBJ2-1; possibly TRBD1 or TRBD2 for D (5 bases each). The V and J ends lost 4 bases and 3 bases respectively, with 22 bases between them. Germline lookup yields CDR1 SGHTA and CDR2 FQGNSA. The CDR3 spans 18 residues. The CDR3 coding sequence is TGTGCCAGCAGCTCTCGAGGGGCCACACTGAGGGTCTACAATGAGCAGTTCTTC. Amino acid sequence: CASSSRGATLRVYNEQFF.

V and J are TRBV7-6 and TRBJ2-3; 7 nucleotides agree with TRBD2. The CDR3 is 14 amino acids. The junction had 2 bases not matched to a gene; V was cut back by 2 bases and J by 3 bases. Germline loops: CDR1 SGHVS, CDR2 FNYEAQ. The CDR3 coding sequence is TGTGCCAGCAGCTTATGGGGGGGGACAGATACGCAGTATTTT. Encoded protein: CASSLWGGTDTQYF.